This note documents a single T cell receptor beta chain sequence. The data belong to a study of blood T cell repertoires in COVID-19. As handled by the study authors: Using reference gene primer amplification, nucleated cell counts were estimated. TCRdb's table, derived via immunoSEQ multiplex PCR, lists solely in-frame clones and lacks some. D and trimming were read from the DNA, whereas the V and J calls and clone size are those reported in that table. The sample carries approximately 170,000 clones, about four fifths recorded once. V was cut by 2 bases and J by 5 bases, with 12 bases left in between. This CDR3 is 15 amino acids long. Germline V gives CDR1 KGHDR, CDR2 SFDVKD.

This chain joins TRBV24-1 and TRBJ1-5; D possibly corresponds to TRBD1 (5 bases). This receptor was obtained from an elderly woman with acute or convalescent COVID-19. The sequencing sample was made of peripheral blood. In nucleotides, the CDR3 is TGTGCCACCAGTGATTCCCTTACAGGAGATCAGCCCCAGCATTTT. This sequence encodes CATSDSLTGDQPQHF.